The sample holds many counts of the clone carrying this T cell receptor (beta chain). Its antigen remains unknown. MiXCR, run by TCRdb on the PCR reads, gives a single entry per CDR3 protein. The sample carries tens of thousands of distinct CDR3 sequences, less than 20% recorded once. These data originate in a study of molecular identifiers for immune sequencing clone quantification. Study results and caveats: Underestimated sizes of highly expanded clones could result from identical TCR molecules that share a barcode.

The V end lost 2 bases, the J end lost 3 bases, and 10 bases lay between the germline ends. The germline gives CDR1 MNHEY, CDR2 SMNVEV (reference sequence). The CDR3 length is 14 residues. Sample: naive CD8+ T cells from blood, with Jurkat cell RNA spiked in. The subset was: FACS-sorted CD8+CD4-CCR7+CD45RA+ naive T cells. The receptor was derived from a human donor in good health. Some libraries in this study had Jurkat cell RNA spiked in. V gene TRBV27 combines with J gene TRBJ1-1; D is uncertain. The CDR3 DNA sequence: TGTGCCAGCAGTTTAGGGTTCGGGGACACTGAAGCTTTCTTT. It translates to CASSLGFGDTEAFF.